A single T cell receptor (beta chain) is shown here with its context. Its antigen is as yet unknown. Expressed TCRB transcripts were sequenced, since all the RNA that had been isolated was reverse transcribed. Sequencing used immunoSEQ multiplex PCR; TCRdb keeps in-frame clones, though not all of them. The table shows around 45,000 clones, with approximately 40% occurring only once. This sample is part of a study of beta chain features in type 1 diabetes. Sorting based on CD45RO/CCR7/CD25/CD127/CD95/CD27 separated CD4+ naive, central memory, regulatory and stem cell-like memory cells. The trim removed 1 base at V and 3 bases at J, leaving 11 bases unmatched. CDR1 and CDR2 (germline): SGHRS, YFSETQ. CDR3 size: 17 residues. General study results and limits: Researchers report that Type 1 diabetes patients had moderately but significantly shorter TCRB CDR3s across all four CD4+ subsets. Naive, central memory and regulatory TCRB repertoires appeared more similar among patients than healthy donors. Shorter templates might be favored by PCR, equally in patients and controls.

V usage is TRBV5-1 and J usage is TRBJ2-7; TRBD1 matches at 9 bases. This TCR was sampled from a young man with type 1 diabetes. The sequenced sample was stem cell memory CD4+ T cells from blood. The CDR3 coding sequence is TGCGCCAGCAGCTTGTGGGGGTCCGGGACAGGGCTCTACGAGCAGTACTTC. It translates to CASSLWGSGTGLYEQYF.